This TCR beta chain was observed in a study of radiotherapy plus CTLA-4 blockade in lung cancer. Turning to the study itself: Of all patients, approximately 20% responded objectively and approximately 31% showed disease control.

The germline gives CDR1 SGHTA, CDR2 FQGNSA. The CDR3 extends over 17 amino acids. Trimming shortened V by 0 bases and J by 7 bases, and 18 bases separated the two germline ends. Using immunoSEQ multiplex PCR, the repertoire was profiled, and TCRdb retains in-frame clones only, with some absent. Altogether 75,000 to 95,000 clones are present, roughly 80% being singletons, with the ten largest covering under 30%. The starting material was peripheral blood, obtained from a patient treated with radiotherapy plus ipilimumab. J is TRBJ1-4 and V is TRBV7-2; maybe TRBD1 (5 bases). This sequence originates from a human donor with non-small cell lung cancer that progressed on radiotherapy plus ipilimumab. CDR3 amino acids: CASSLALGGYLSEKLFF. CDR3 sequence (DNA): TGTGCCAGCAGCTTAGCGCTGGGGGGGTATCTTAGTGAAAAACTGTTTTTT.